Here is one TCR beta chain with its context. Looked up from germline, CDR1 is KGHSH and CDR2 is LQKENI. CDR3 length: 15 residues. V was clipped by 1 base and J by 0 bases, with 10 bases between them. This sample is drawn from a study of blood T cell repertoires in COVID-19. The protocol was immunoSEQ multiplex PCR, while the TCRdb copy is restricted to in-frame clones and leaves out a portion. The repertoire holds fewer than 300,000 clones, with 90% as singletons. The receptor was isolated from a woman aged 25 to 39 who had recovered from COVID-19. The V and J genes are TRBV18 and TRBJ2-7, with a weak D call TRBD1 (5 bases). The material sequenced was PBMCs or T cells enriched from blood (not recorded which). CDR3 nucleotide sequence: TGTGCCAGCTCACCACTTGACAGTAGCTCCTACGAGCAGTACTTC. Its protein is CASSPLDSSSYEQYF.